This T cell receptor beta chain was identified in a study of shared clonotypes between healthy human individuals. About the research overall: Three plates each covered CD4 naive and memory; CD8 naive two, CD8 memory one. Overall study results and limits: Generally, naive subsets (rather than memory subsets) showed larger estimated richness. Only blood underwent sampling, and tissue repertoires likely differ.

The protocol was immunoSEQ multiplex PCR, while the TCRdb copy is restricted to in-frame clones and leaves out a portion. Of about 2.4 million clones listed, approximately 94% are singletons. As regards this clone: Its antigen is still unknown. Different DNA sequences within this sample yield the same CDR3.

Germline CDR1 and CDR2: SGHTA and FQGNSA. The CDR3 loop spans 15 amino acids. V was pared by 3 bases and J by 1 base, with 2 bases of the junction left unmatched. This clonotype was sampled from a man aged 18 to 30 in good health. Some clones in this sample may be carry-over from other donors' samples. Input material: naive CD4+ T cells from PBMCs. As to subset: CD45RA+ positively selected. The chain recombines TRBV7-2 with TRBJ2-1; 8 bases line up with TRBD2. CDR3 sequence: CASSLTGGSYNEQFF. The CDR3 DNA sequence: TGTGCCAGCAGCTTGACGGGAGGGTCCTACAATGAGCAGTTCTTC.